Below, 13 T cell receptor beta chains from the same sample are listed, as sequenced in a study of cytomegalovirus exposure and HLA in healthy donors. A multiplex PCR was run with 60 Vbeta primers and 13 Jbeta primers. Clones were read by immunoSEQ multiplex PCR, and TCRdb kept only the in-frame ones, dropping some. The data hold about 170,000 clones, with around three quarters observed a single time. The sequencing sample was made of PBMCs. These receptors were taken from a woman in her 30s in good health and CMV-seropositive.

This clone was recorded a few times. Relative to the germline gene, one junction end is altered; a read error may explain this. Different DNA sequences within this sample yield the same CDR3. This chain links TRBV7-9 with TRBJ2-7, with 9 nucleotides matching TRBD2. This CDR3 contains 17 residues. CDR1 SEHNR and CDR2 FQNEAQ come from the germline V gene (reference sequence). The CDR3, as DNA: TGCGCCAGCAGCCAAGAAGCTAGGGCGGGGGGGCGGTACGAGCAGTACTTC. Translated: CASSQEARAGGRYEQYF.

The J gene is TRBJ1-1, the V gene TRBV12-5; D unresolved. The germline V gene encodes CDR1 LGHNT and CDR2 FRNRAP. Trimming removed 1 base at V and 7 bases at J, with 7 bases between. CDR3 length equals 12 residues. CDR3 region: CASGLARGEAFF. CDR3 in DNA: TGTGCTAGTGGTTTGGCTCGGGGTGAAGCTTTCTTT.

This clone was seen more than once but under ten times. The chain links TRBV7-2 to TRBJ1-1, with 9 bases lining up with TRBD1. This CDR3 contains 15 residues. Germline trimming cut 5 bases from V and 10 bases from J; bases unmatched to any gene: 14. Looked up from germline, CDR1 is SGHTA and CDR2 is FQGNSA. DNA of the CDR3: TGTGCCAGCAGCCAGGGAGGGACAGGGAGAGGGACAGCTTTCTTT. It specifies CASSQGGTGRGTAFF.

V is TRBV18 and J is TRBJ1-5; weak D call: TRBD1 (5 bases). V gave up 3 bases and J gave up 4 bases, with 13 bases separating them. Germline V lookup: CDR1 KGHSH, CDR2 LQKENI. The CDR3 is 15 residues long. The CDR3 coding sequence is TGTGCCAGCTCACCGAGCGGGGGGAATAATCAGCCCCAGCATTTT. It is translated as CASSPSGGNNQPQHF.

The chain has TRBV18 and TRBJ2-1; TRBD2 is a possible D gene (5 bases). The V end lost 2 bases, the J end lost 0 bases, and 5 bases lay between the germline ends. CDR3 length equals 14 residues. The germline CDR1 and CDR2 sequences are KGHSH and LQKENI. The CDR3 region is CASSPGSSYNEQFF. The CDR3 bases are TGTGCCAGCTCACCAGGGAGCTCCTACAATGAGCAGTTCTTC.

This clone was recorded only once. The J gene is TRBJ2-7, the V gene TRBV27; TRBD1 might be the D (5 bases). Trimming removed 2 bases from V and 2 bases from J, with 13 bases in between. The CDR3 contains 15 residues. The germline gives CDR1 MNHEY, CDR2 SMNVEV (reference sequence). CDR3 nucleotides: TGTGCCAGCAGTTTAGTCCAGGGCCGACCCTACGAGCAGTACTTC. The encoded protein is CASSLVQGRPYEQYF.

This clone was seen a few times. The chain carries TRBV30 and TRBJ2-5, with D tentatively TRBD2 (6 bases). The length of the CDR3 is 12 residues. CDR1 GTSNPN and CDR2 SVGIG come from the germline V gene (reference sequence). Trimming pared 8 bases from V and 5 bases from J, leaving 15 bases between. The CDR3 protein is CALEGSSETQYF. DNA of the CDR3: TGTGCCCTGGAGGGATCGAGTGAGACCCAGTACTTC.

The chain links TRBV29-1 to TRBJ2-2; tentatively, D is TRBD1 (5 bases). The CDR3 contains 13 residues. V was shortened by 1 base and J by 5 bases, with 8 bases between the two germline ends. Germline values: CDR1 SQVTM, CDR2 ANQGSEA. The CDR3 region has the DNA TGCAGCGTTGAAGTCCAGGGTACCGGGGAGCTGTTTTTT. This encodes CSVEVQGTGELFF.

The chain employs TRBV30 and TRBJ1-1; possible D gene TRBD1, 5 bases. Deletions cut 2 bases from V and 3 bases from J, with 7 bases between. The CDR3 spans 12 residues. Looked up from germline, CDR1 is GTSNPN and CDR2 is SVGIG (reference sequence). The CDR3 DNA is TGTGCCTGGAGTACAGGCGACACTGAAGCTTTCTTT. It specifies CAWSTGDTEAFF.

The genes are TRBV30 and TRBJ2-4; tentative D call: TRBD2 (7 bases). Germline CDR1 GTSNPN, CDR2 SVGIG (reference sequence). Trimming cost V 4 bases and J 8 bases, with 24 bases left between them. This CDR3 comprises 16 residues. In DNA form, the CDR3 reads TGTGCCTGGAAACCAGGGGAGATATTGGGGAGGGACATTCAGTACTTC. Translating gives CAWKPGEILGRDIQYF. The full variable domain, rest sourced from reference TRBV30 and TRBJ2-4, is SQTIHQWPATLVQPVGSPLSLECTVEGTSNPNLYWYRQAAGRGLQLLFYSVGIGQISSEVPQNLSASRPQDRQFILSSKKLLLSDSGFYLCAWKPGEILGRDIQYFGAGTRLSVL.

This clone came up a few times. The chain combines TRBV28 with TRBJ1-5, with D possibly matching TRBD1 (5 bases). V was clipped by 7 bases and J by 0 bases, with 10 bases between them. CDR3 length equals 14 residues. From germline, CDR1 is MDHEN and CDR2 SYDVKM. DNA for the CDR3: TGTGCCAGCACGACAGTGAATAGCAATCAGCCCCAGCATTTT. Protein: CASTTVNSNQPQHF. The full variable domain, with the rest looked up from reference TRBV28 and TRBJ1-5, is DVKVTQSSRYLVKRTGEKVFLECVQDMDHENMFWYRQDPGLGLRLIYFSYDVKMKEKGDIPEGYSVSREKKERFSLILESASTNQTSMYLCASTTVNSNQPQHFGDGTRLSIL.

This clone was detected only a few times. The chain joins TRBV10-1 to TRBJ2-7; TRBD1 might be the D (6 bases). CDR3 length: 14 amino acids. Germline CDR1 is WNHNN and CDR2 is SYGVQD (reference sequence). V lost 0 bases and J lost 3, with 9 bases in between. CDR3 DNA sequence: TGCGCCAGCAGTGAGTCGAACAGGGACTACGAGCAGTACTTC. Translating it yields CASSESNRDYEQYF.

The chain employs TRBV10-2 and TRBJ1-2; 7 bases fit TRBD1. V lost 9 bases, J lost 7 bases, and 5 bases stayed unmatched. This CDR3 has 11 residues. The germline CDR1 and CDR2 sequences are WSHSY and SAAADI. The CDR3 spells CASSTGTGYTF. In nucleotides, the CDR3 is TGCGCCAGTTCGACAGGGACTGGCTACACCTTC.